This TCR beta chain is drawn from a study of tumor-infiltrating lymphocytes in primary liver carcinoma. Background on the study: Lesions, classed as T1-T3 N0M0, spanned about 4 to 11 cm across.

Study results and caveats: Tumor top-250-clone fraction significantly exceeded that of blood (p = 0.039).

In addition to blood RNA drawn from unsorted whole blood, germline DNA was extracted. Patients were chronically HBV-infected and treatment-naive. A few counts support this clonotype. The antigen remains undetermined. Total RNA (around 500 ng) served as template for TCR beta cDNA synthesis primed by a constant-region primer. A slightly modified ARM-PCR protocol with three nested multiplex PCR rounds produced these TCR beta libraries. For around 9 cycles apiece, the opening two PCR rounds ran with TRBV1-TRBV30 forward primers and a C-beta reverse primer. TCRdb re-called the multiplex PCR reads through MiXCR, storing one row per CDR3 protein. The sample holds 300,000 to 350,000 distinct CDR3 sequences, almost 65% seen once. The CDR3 consists of 13 residues. The V and J ends lost 6 bases and 3 bases respectively, with 13 bases between them. From germline, CDR1 is SGHRS and CDR2 YFSETQ.

The chain uses TRBV5-1 and TRBJ2-7; perhaps TRBD1 as D (5 bases). The sequenced material came from peripheral blood. The TCR sequence derives from a man aged 40-49 years with primary liver carcinoma and hepatitis B virus infection. In DNA form, the CDR3 reads TGCGCCAGCAAGATGGGGCCGAGCTACGAGCAGTACTTC. As protein: CASKMGPSYEQYF.